This section outlines one TCR beta chain sequence together with its context. The data were taken from a study of T-cell memory formation after mild COVID-19. The CDR3 is made up of 13 amino acids. V was pared by 1 base and J by 10 bases, with 11 bases between. Per germline, CDR1 GTSNPN and CDR2 SVGIG (reference sequence). Via MiXCR, TCRdb re-called the 5' RACE reads, giving one row per CDR3 protein. The sample has roughly 510,000 distinct CDR3 sequences; around 15% are singletons. The source material was PBMCs or a T cell subset sorted from them (not recorded which). The chain uses TRBV30 and TRBJ1-6, with a weak D call TRBD1 (5 bases). The TCR was taken from an adult woman who had mild COVID-19 (a few samples of this study predate the infection). Cell type and time point are not known. The CDR3 DNA sequence: TGTGCCTGGAGTGGGGACGGGTGGTCACCCCTCCACTTT. Its protein product is CAWSGDGWSPLHF.